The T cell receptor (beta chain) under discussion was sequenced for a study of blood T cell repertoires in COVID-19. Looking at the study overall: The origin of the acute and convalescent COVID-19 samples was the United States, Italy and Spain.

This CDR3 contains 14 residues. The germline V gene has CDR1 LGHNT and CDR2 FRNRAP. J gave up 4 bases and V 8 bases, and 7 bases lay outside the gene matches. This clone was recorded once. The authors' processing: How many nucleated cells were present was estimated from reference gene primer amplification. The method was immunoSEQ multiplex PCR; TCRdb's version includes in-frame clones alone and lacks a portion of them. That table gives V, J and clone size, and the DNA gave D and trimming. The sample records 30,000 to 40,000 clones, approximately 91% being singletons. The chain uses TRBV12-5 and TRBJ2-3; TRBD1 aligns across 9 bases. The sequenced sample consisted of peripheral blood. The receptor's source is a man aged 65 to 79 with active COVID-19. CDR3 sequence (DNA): TGTGCTAGTCTTACGACAGGGGGGTCAGATACGCAGTATTTT. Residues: CASLTTGGSDTQYF.